The 25 T cell receptor beta chains given below trace back to one sample, sequenced in a study of cytomegalovirus exposure and HLA in healthy donors. The PCR employed 60 Vbeta primers together with 13 Jbeta primers. TCRdb's table, derived via immunoSEQ multiplex PCR, lists solely in-frame clones and lacks some. The sample has 150,000 or so clones; about 85% are singletons. Input material: PBMCs. Every receptor here comes from a young woman in good health and CMV-seronegative.

The chain is built from TRBV5-1 and TRBJ1-1; possibly TRBD1 for D (6 bases). V was shortened by 3 bases and J by 1 base, with 13 bases between the two germline ends. The CDR3 runs 15 residues. Germline CDR1 is SGHRS and CDR2 is YFSETQ. This CDR3 is CASSSQGSGNTEAFF. In DNA form, the CDR3 reads TGCGCCAGCAGCTCCCAGGGGTCTGGGAACACTGAAGCTTTCTTT. Combining the CDR3 with reference TRBV5-1 and TRBJ1-1 gives the whole variable domain KAGVTQTPRYLIKTRGQQVTLSCSPISGHRSVSWYQQTPGQGLQFLFEYFSETQRNKGNFPGRFSGRQFSNSRSEMNVSTLELGDSALYLCASSSQGSGNTEAFFGQGTRLTVV.

This chain links TRBV5-4 with TRBJ2-5; weak D call: TRBD2 (5 bases). The CDR3 has 15 amino acids. The germline V gene encodes CDR1 SGHNT and CDR2 YYREEE (reference sequence). V lost 0 bases and J lost 4, with 13 bases in between. In DNA, the CDR3 is TGTGCCAGCAGCTTGGCACGCCGAGAGGGAGAGACCCAGTACTTC. Encoded protein: CASSLARREGETQYF.

The CDR3, as DNA: TGTGCCAGCTCACCCCCTAGCGGGGGGGTTTTGAGAGAGCAGTTCTTC. It is translated as CASSPPSGGVLREQFF. The chain recombines TRBV18 with TRBJ2-1, with 12 bases aligning to TRBD2. This CDR3 spans 16 amino acids. V trimming: 3 bases; J trimming: 10 bases; junction bases outside the gene matches: 10. CDR1 and CDR2 (germline): KGHSH, LQKENI.

This clone was counted a single time. The gene calls are TRBV4-3 and TRBJ2-2; 14 positions match TRBD2. CDR1 is LGHNA, CDR2 YSLEER, per germline. The CDR3 extends over 16 amino acids. V trimming: 0 bases; J trimming: 9 bases; junction bases outside the gene matches: 3. CDR3 DNA: TGCGCCAGCAGCCAAGAAAGGACTAGCGGGGGGAGGGAGCTGTTTTTT. It translates to CASSQERTSGGRELFF.

This chain links TRBV27 with TRBJ2-4; D may be TRBD1 (6 bases). CDR3 length: 14 residues. V lost 2 bases and J 4 bases, leaving 9 bases between the germline ends. Germline loops: CDR1 MNHEY, CDR2 SMNVEV (reference sequence). CDR3 sequence reads: CASSLARGKNIQYF. CDR3 nucleotide sequence: TGTGCCAGCAGTTTAGCCAGGGGTAAAAACATTCAGTACTTC.

This sequence joins TRBV5-4 and TRBJ1-1, with D possibly TRBD1 on 6 matching bases. Germline loops: CDR1 SGHNT, CDR2 YYREEE (reference sequence). V was trimmed by 0 bases and J by 1 base, leaving 10 bases between them. The length of the CDR3 is 15 residues. The CDR3, as DNA: TGTGCCAGCAGCTTGGGGGCAGGGGCGAACACTGAAGCTTTCTTT. Protein product: CASSLGAGANTEAFF.

This clone was seen once. V and J are TRBV4-3 and TRBJ2-5, with TRBD2 matching over 16 bases. Germline V lookup: CDR1 LGHNA, CDR2 YSLEER. With 4 bases clipped from V and 5 bases from J, the junction kept 4 bases outside the gene matches. There are 16 residues in the CDR3. CDR3 residues: CASSPGTSGGVETQYF. CDR3 nucleotide sequence: TGCGCCAGCAGCCCCGGGACTAGCGGGGGGGTGGAGACCCAGTACTTC.

This rearrangement joins TRBV28 to TRBJ2-7; D possibly corresponds to TRBD2 (5 bases). This CDR3 region has 15 residues. Germline assignment: CDR1 MDHEN and CDR2 SYDVKM. V lost 7 bases and J 5 bases, leaving 21 bases between the germline ends. This CDR3 reads CASTRRLAWPDEQYF. The CDR3 region has the DNA TGTGCCAGCACCCGGAGGCTAGCATGGCCCGACGAGCAGTACTTC.

V and J are TRBV5-1 and TRBJ2-3; the match to TRBD2 covers 8 bases. V was clipped by 2 bases and J by 5 bases; unmatched bases: 13. Germline V gene sequence: CDR1 SGHRS, CDR2 YFSETQ. The length of the CDR3 is 17 residues. The chain's CDR3 is CASSFSWGAGVVDTQYF. CDR3 DNA sequence: TGCGCCAGCAGCTTTTCCTGGGGAGCGGGAGTGGTAGATACGCAGTATTTT.

The chain carries TRBV19 and TRBJ2-7; D is undetermined. The germline CDR1 and CDR2 sequences are LNHDA and SQIVND (reference sequence). CDR3 size: 14 residues. The V gene lost 2 bases and the J gene lost 6 bases, with 14 bases spanning the gap. Here the CDR3 reads CASSILPPSGEQYF. CDR3 coding DNA: TGTGCCAGTAGTATACTCCCACCCTCAGGCGAGCAGTACTTC. The variable domain in full, completed from reference TRBV19 and TRBJ2-7, reads DGGITQSPKYLFRKEGQNVTLSCEQNLNHDAMYWYRQDPGQGLRLIYYSQIVNDFQKGDIAEGYSVSREKKESFPLTVTSAQKNPTAFYLCASSILPPSGEQYFGPGTRLTVT.

This chain connects TRBV27 to TRBJ1-2, with 9 bases aligning to TRBD1. This CDR3 comprises 14 residues. Looked up from germline, CDR1 is MNHEY and CDR2 is SMNVEV (reference sequence). The trim removed 6 bases at V and 4 bases at J, leaving 6 bases unmatched. The CDR3 region is CASSLTGGGYGYTF. Written as DNA, the CDR3 is TGTGCCAGCAGCCTCACAGGGGGCGGCTATGGCTACACCTTC.

This clone was seen once. This chain joins TRBV11-2 and TRBJ2-2, with 9 bases that match TRBD2. The trim removed 5 bases at V and 4 bases at J, leaving 11 bases unmatched. The V gene's germline CDR1 is SGHAT and CDR2 FQNNGV. The CDR3 has 17 residues. The CDR3 here is CASSRAAGGPSTGELFF. For the CDR3, the DNA is TGTGCCAGCAGCCGGGCGGCGGGAGGGCCCAGCACCGGGGAGCTGTTTTTT.

The rearrangement uses TRBV14 and TRBJ2-1, with D perhaps TRBD2 (6 bases). Trimming removed 0 bases at V and 4 bases at J, with 7 bases between. The CDR3 runs to 14 residues. Looked up from germline, CDR1 is SGHDN and CDR2 is FVKESK. CDR3 loop: CASSQDGTYNEQFF. The CDR3 region has the DNA TGTGCCAGCAGCCAAGATGGGACTTACAATGAGCAGTTCTTC.

The chain uses TRBV27 and TRBJ1-6; D gene unclear. V shed 3 bases and J shed 7 bases, with 10 bases lying between them. The CDR3 totals 14 residues. Per the germline V gene, CDR1 is MNHEY and CDR2 is SMNVEV (reference sequence). The CDR3 coding sequence is TGTGCCAGCAGTTTCGGAGGAAGAAATTCACCCCTCCACTTT. It codes for CASSFGGRNSPLHF.

This sequence joins TRBV7-8 and TRBJ2-5, with D perhaps TRBD2 (6 bases). The V gene's germline CDR1 is SGHVS and CDR2 FQNEAQ. V lost 1 base and J 4 bases, leaving 13 bases between the germline ends. CDR3 length: 15 residues. The CDR3 DNA sequence: TGTGCCAGCAGCTTAGTTCCCGGGAGACGAGAGACCCAGTACTTC. Translated, it gives CASSLVPGRRETQYF.

By sample fraction, this clone is medium-sized (0.01 to 0.1%). V gene TRBV5-6 combines with J gene TRBJ2-7; 12 positions agree with TRBD1. Germline assignment: CDR1 SGHDT and CDR2 YYEEEE. The CDR3 spans 16 residues. Trimming took 2 bases from V and 5 from J; bases not matched to a gene: 8. DNA for the CDR3: TGTGCCAGCAGCTTTAACCCCGGGACAGGGGGCCACGAGCAGTACTTC. Its translation is CASSFNPGTGGHEQYF.

The rearrangement uses TRBV28 and TRBJ1-5; 10 bases line up with TRBD1. The CDR3 runs to 15 residues. V shed 8 bases, J shed 2 bases, and the junction held 6 bases outside the gene matches. Germline values: CDR1 MDHEN, CDR2 SYDVKM. The CDR3 DNA follows: TGTGCCAGCGGATTGGACAGGGGGGGCAATCAGCCCCAGCATTTT. Translation gives CASGLDRGGNQPQHF.

The J gene is TRBJ2-4, the V gene TRBV5-5; 11 bases line up with TRBD2. J gave up 3 bases and V 1 base, and 0 bases lay outside the gene matches. The CDR3 spans 15 residues. Per the germline V gene, CDR1 is SGHKS and CDR2 is YYEKEE (reference sequence). CDR3 region: CASSLLAGGKNIQYF. DNA of the CDR3: TGTGCCAGCAGCTTGCTAGCGGGGGGCAAAAACATTCAGTACTTC.

This clone was seen more than once but under ten times. Other DNA sequences within the sample encode an identical CDR3. The chain uses TRBV11-3 and TRBJ2-3; 16 bases align to TRBD2. J lost 4 bases, V lost 5 bases, and 3 bases had no gene match. Germline-derived CDR1 and CDR2 are SGHNT and YENEEA. CDR3 size: 16 residues. CDR3 nucleotide sequence: TGTGCCAGCAGCCCGGGACTAGCGGGAGGGCCAGATACGCAGTATTTT. Protein: CASSPGLAGGPDTQYF.

The rearrangement links TRBV19 to TRBJ2-7, with 8 bases aligning to TRBD1. CDR3 length: 14 amino acids. CDR1 LNHDA and CDR2 SQIVND come from the germline V gene (reference sequence). Trimming took 6 bases from V and 6 from J; bases not matched to a gene: 10. CDR3 nucleotide sequence: TGTGCCAGTAGCACTCAGGGGGCCCCTGGCGAGCAGTACTTC. This translates into CASSTQGAPGEQYF.

V and J are TRBV19 and TRBJ2-7; possibly TRBD2 for D (7 bases). The CDR3 totals 17 residues. Trimming took off 10 bases at V and 3 bases at J, with 28 bases between the two ends. Germline V CDR1 and CDR2: LNHDA, SQIVND (reference sequence). CDR3 loop: CATKVKGRGDTNYEQYF. CDR3 nucleotides: TGTGCCACCAAAGTAAAGGGCCGGGGGGACACCAACTACGAGCAGTACTTC.

The chain joins TRBV18 to TRBJ2-2; the D gene is possibly TRBD1 (5 bases). Germline CDR1 and CDR2: KGHSH and LQKENI. CDR3 length: 15 residues. The germline V and J ends were trimmed by 3 bases and 0 bases, with 8 bases remaining between them. Here the CDR3 DNA reads TGTGCCAGCTCACCGAGGACACCGAACACCGGGGAGCTGTTTTTT. This translates into CASSPRTPNTGELFF.

The rearrangement uses TRBV7-2 and TRBJ2-3, with D hard to call. CDR3 length: 12 residues. V dropped 4 bases and J dropped 2 bases, with 4 bases sitting between them. Germline loops: CDR1 SGHTA, CDR2 FQGNSA. The CDR3 nucleotides read TGTGCCAGCAGCTATAACACAGATACGCAGTATTTT. It yields the protein CASSYNTDTQYF.

The J gene is TRBJ1-6, the V gene TRBV30; 9 nucleotides agree with TRBD1. Germline lookup yields CDR1 GTSNPN and CDR2 SVGIG (reference sequence). The CDR3 runs 16 residues. V gave up 7 bases and J gave up 2 bases; unmatched junction bases: 9. CDR3 nucleotides: TGTGCCTTTTCCGGGACAGGGAGAGCCTATAATTCACCCCTCCACTTT. This gives the protein CAFSGTGRAYNSPLHF.

The chain uses TRBV11-2 and TRBJ1-2, with D uncertain. Deletions cut 3 bases from V and 2 bases from J, with 16 bases between. The CDR3 extends over 16 amino acids. The germline V gene encodes CDR1 SGHAT and CDR2 FQNNGV. CDR3 sequence reads: CASSFRTSGPNYGYTF. CDR3 DNA: TGTGCCAGCAGCTTTAGGACCAGCGGACCCAACTATGGCTACACCTTC. The full variable domain, completed using reference TRBV11-2 and TRBJ1-2, is EAGVAQSPRYKIIEKRQSVAFWCNPISGHATLYWYQQILGQGPKLLIQFQNNGVVDDSQLPKDRFSAERLKGVDSTLKIQPAKLEDSAVYLCASSFRTSGPNYGYTFGSGTRLTVV.